Listed here are 27 T cell receptor beta chains from one sample, sequenced in a study of early T cells in non-severe SARS-CoV-2 infection. A single record per CDR3 protein comes from TCRdb applying MiXCR to the 5' RACE reads. The repertoire consists of tens of thousands of distinct CDR3 sequences, with around an eighth occurring once and the leading ten covering approximately 2.6%. The sequencing used whole blood, collected at baseline. The receptor set was obtained from an adult who was a healthcare worker with PCR-confirmed SARS-CoV-2 infection or an uninfected control (not recorded which).

The rearrangement uses TRBV4-1 and TRBJ2-4; D perhaps matches TRBD1 (6 bases). Per germline, CDR1 MGHRA and CDR2 YSYEKL. This CDR3 comprises 17 residues. The V and J ends lost 2 bases and 1 base respectively, with 15 bases between them. The DNA of the CDR3 is TGCGCCAGCAGCCAACCTACCAAGGGGGTGGCCAAAAACATTCAGTACTTC. This gives the protein CASSQPTKGVAKNIQYF.

This clonotype appeared a few times. The chain links TRBV6-6 to TRBJ1-1; tentative D call: TRBD1 (5 bases). Germline CDR1 MNHNY, CDR2 SVGAGI (reference sequence). The CDR3 is 14 amino acids. Trimming cost V 2 bases and J 4 bases, with 11 bases left between them. CDR3 nucleotide sequence: TGTGCCAGCAGTTACAGAACAGGAACCACTGAAGCTTTCTTT. Translating gives CASSYRTGTTEAFF.

V and J are TRBV6-5 and TRBJ1-5, with TRBD1 matching over 8 bases. Germline V gene sequence: CDR1 MNHEY, CDR2 SVGAGI. CDR3 size: 16 residues. The junction had 8 bases not matched to a gene; V was cut back by 5 bases and J by 2 bases. The CDR3 DNA is TGTGCCAGCAGTAGCCAGGGGGCCGGAGGCAATCAGCCCCAGCATTTT. Translation gives CASSSQGAGGNQPQHF.

This clonotype was recorded many times. J is TRBJ1-4 and V is TRBV7-8, with no clear D. V was pared by 0 bases and J by 8 bases, with 13 bases between. The CDR3 is made up of 15 amino acids. Germline V CDR1 and CDR2: SGHVS, FQNEAQ. CDR3 in DNA: TGTGCCAGCAGCTTAGCCGGCTTCGTCGAGGAAAAACTGTTTTTT. Protein sequence: CASSLAGFVEEKLFF.

This clonotype was counted only a few times. The chain has TRBV5-4 and TRBJ2-5, with 7 bases that match TRBD2. The CDR3 is made up of 13 amino acids. In germline, CDR1 is SGHNT, CDR2 YYREEE (reference sequence). V lost 3 bases and J lost 3; bases outside the gene matches: 2. The CDR3 DNA is TGTGCCAGCAGCTGGGACTACAAAGAGACCCAGTACTTC. This sequence encodes CASSWDYKETQYF.

The chain carries TRBV18 and TRBJ1-1, with 8 bases matching TRBD1. Germline V lookup: CDR1 KGHSH, CDR2 LQKENI. The CDR3 is 16 residues long. V dropped 3 bases and J dropped 4; count of bases not matched to a gene: 10. The CDR3 region is CASSPLSGQGFTEAFF. CDR3 sequence (DNA): TGTGCCAGCTCACCCCTTTCCGGACAGGGATTCACTGAAGCTTTCTTT.

This clonotype was counted between two and nine times. The chain couples TRBV5-1 to TRBJ2-1; D possibly corresponds to TRBD2 (6 bases). Germline-derived CDR1 and CDR2 are SGHRS and YFSETQ. The V end was cut by 3 bases, the J end by 0 bases, with 16 bases between. The CDR3 length is 17 residues. The CDR3 is CASSWGVFRSSYNEQFF. The DNA for the CDR3 is TGCGCCAGCAGCTGGGGGGTGTTCCGATCCTCCTACAATGAGCAGTTCTTC.

V usage is TRBV7-6 and J usage is TRBJ2-1; D might be TRBD2 (7 bases). Looked up from germline, CDR1 is SGHVS and CDR2 is FNYEAQ. The CDR3 has 19 amino acids. V was clipped by 1 base and J by 4 bases, with 23 bases between them. CDR3 region: CASSLVPGGSGTLYNEQFF. The CDR3 bases are TGTGCCAGCAGCTTAGTACCGGGGGGATCCGGGACATTATACAATGAGCAGTTCTTC.

This clonotype appeared a few times. The rearrangement joins TRBV10-3 to TRBJ1-5; D not certain. The germline V and J ends were trimmed by 5 bases and 5 bases, with 10 bases remaining between them. This CDR3 is built from 13 residues. Germline values: CDR1 ENHRY, CDR2 SYGVKD. The CDR3 DNA reads TGTGCCATCAGTCGAGAATTTGATCAGCCCCAGCATTTT. Its translation is CAISREFDQPQHF.

The sample holds a few counts of this clonotype. V usage is TRBV12-3 or TRBV12-4 and J usage is TRBJ2-1; D ambiguous. This CDR3 contains 13 residues. V was shortened by 7 bases and J by 7 bases, with 14 bases between the two germline ends. In DNA, the CDR3 is TGTGCCAGCACCCTTGGCGGTAATAATGAGCAGTTCTTC. Translating it yields CASTLGGNNEQFF.

There are a few counts of this clonotype. The J gene is TRBJ2-1, the V gene TRBV11-2, with TRBD2 identical over 8 bases. Germline lookup yields CDR1 SGHAT and CDR2 FQNNGV. The CDR3 sequence is 15 residues long. V lost 5 bases to trimming and J lost 7 bases; unmatched junction nucleotides: 10. In nucleotides, the CDR3 is TGTGCCAGCAGCCCAGCGGGGGCCTCCTGGAATGAGCAGTTCTTC. Translation gives CASSPAGASWNEQFF.

This clonotype was counted between two and nine times. In DNA, the CDR3 is TGCAGCGTGCAACGGGGCTACAATGAGCAGTTCTTC. Translated: CSVQRGYNEQFF. This sequence joins TRBV29-1 and TRBJ2-1; D might be TRBD2 (5 bases). The germline V and J ends were trimmed by 6 bases and 3 bases, with 9 bases remaining between them. Germline-derived CDR1 and CDR2 are SQVTM and ANQGSEA. The CDR3 is 12 amino acids.

In its sample, this clonotype was seen many times. V is TRBV4-1 and J is TRBJ1-6, with a tentative D call TRBD1 (6 bases). The CDR3 loop spans 15 amino acids. Germline CDR1 reads MGHRA; CDR2 reads YSYEKL. Trimming shortened V by 6 bases and J by 7 bases, and 16 bases separated the two germline ends. This CDR3 is CASSGGALGNSPLHF. CDR3 DNA: TGCGCCAGCAGTGGGGGGGCCCTCGGGAATTCACCCCTCCACTTT.

The rearrangement uses TRBV6-1 and TRBJ2-7, with TRBD1 identical over 8 bases. CDR1 and CDR2 (germline): MNHNS, SASEGT. This CDR3 region has 14 residues. The V and J ends lost 5 bases and 4 bases, in that order; junction bases with no gene match: 7. DNA for the CDR3: TGTGCCAGCAGTACGGGACAGGTGATGTACGAGCAGTACTTC. This gives the protein CASSTGQVMYEQYF.

The chain has TRBV12-3 or TRBV12-4 and TRBJ2-1, with 8 bases matching TRBD2. The CDR3 spans 15 residues. V trimming: 3 bases; J trimming: 8 bases; junction bases outside the gene matches: 9. The CDR3 DNA is TGTGCCAGCAGTTTTAGCGGGGTTTCTGGGGATGAGCAGTTCTTC. Encoded protein: CASSFSGVSGDEQFF.

There are many counts of this clonotype. CDR3 sequence (DNA): TGTGCCAGCAGCTCTGGGACAGGGCGCAATCAGCCCCAGCATTTT. It is translated as CASSSGTGRNQPQHF. The gene calls are TRBV12-3 or TRBV12-4 and TRBJ1-5, with TRBD1 identical over 9 bases. Losses at the gene ends were 6 bases for V and 2 bases for J; bases not matched to a gene: 5. This CDR3 comprises 15 residues.

There are a few counts of this clonotype. The chain couples TRBV5-1 to TRBJ2-2; D may be TRBD1 (5 bases). V was trimmed by 0 bases and J by 5 bases, leaving 14 bases between them. Germline V gene data show CDR1 as SGHRS and CDR2 as YFSETQ. The CDR3 is 16 amino acids. Here the CDR3 DNA reads TGCGCCAGCAGCTTGGGAGCAGGGTCAAGGACCGGGGAGCTGTTTTTT. Translation gives CASSLGAGSRTGELFF.

This clonotype was observed a handful of times. J is TRBJ2-5 and V is TRBV6-6; the match to TRBD1 covers 8 bases. CDR3 length: 15 residues. Germline V gives CDR1 MNHNY, CDR2 SVGAGI (reference sequence). J was trimmed by 3 bases and V by 6 bases; bases with no gene match: 9. The CDR3: CASRARGLGEETQYF. The CDR3 DNA reads TGTGCCAGCAGGGCCAGGGGGCTCGGGGAAGAGACCCAGTACTTC.

This clonotype was detected a few times. The chain couples TRBV11-2 to TRBJ2-4, with TRBD2 as a possible D gene (6 bases). This CDR3 has 14 amino acids. Germline lookup yields CDR1 SGHAT and CDR2 FQNNGV. V gave up 1 base and J gave up 5 bases, with 9 bases separating them. CDR3: CASSLGGTQNIQYF. The CDR3 nucleotides read TGTGCCAGCAGCTTAGGAGGGACTCAAAACATTCAGTACTTC.

This clonotype counts as medium-sized. The chain uses TRBV12-3 or TRBV12-4 and TRBJ2-7; 7 bases align to TRBD1. V lost 4 bases, J lost 6 bases, and 0 bases stayed unmatched. This CDR3 spans 11 amino acids. The CDR3 sequence: CASSSGGEQYF. Written as DNA, the CDR3 is TGTGCCAGCAGTTCAGGGGGCGAGCAGTACTTC.

A few counts support this clonotype. The rearrangement uses TRBV7-8 and TRBJ2-1; 10 bases agree with TRBD2. This CDR3 has 15 amino acids. Germline V lookup: CDR1 SGHVS, CDR2 FQNEAQ. Germline trimming cut 5 bases from V and 7 bases from J; bases unmatched to any gene: 8. The CDR3 is CASSPERGGKNEQFF. The CDR3 coding sequence is TGTGCCAGCAGCCCAGAGCGGGGGGGCAAGAATGAGCAGTTCTTC.

This chain joins TRBV6-2 or TRBV6-3 and TRBJ2-7; possibly TRBD2 for D (7 bases). The CDR3 is 14 amino acids. V was clipped by 0 bases and J by 6 bases, with 12 bases between them. Germline CDR1 and CDR2: MNHEY and SVGEGT. The CDR3 sequence is CASSYSGGGREQYF. The CDR3, as DNA: TGTGCCAGCAGTTACTCGGGGGGGGGCCGCGAGCAGTACTTC.

This clonotype was seen at least ten times. The chain employs TRBV2 and TRBJ1-6; 7 nucleotides agree with TRBD1. The CDR3 runs to 15 residues. Trimming took 0 bases from V and 7 from J; bases not matched to a gene: 3. The germline V gene has CDR1 SNHLY and CDR2 FYNNEI. CDR3 coding DNA: TGTGCCAGCAGTGAAGCGGGGACAGAAAATTCACCCCTCCACTTT. Protein product: CASSEAGTENSPLHF.

This clonotype was detected only a few times. V and J are TRBV3-1 and TRBJ2-7; D is uncertain. This CDR3 is built from 14 residues. Germline-derived CDR1 and CDR2 are LGHDT and YNNKEL (reference sequence). V shed 1 base and J shed 3 bases, with 10 bases lying between them. The CDR3 loop reads CASSQGRNNYEQYF. The CDR3 nucleotides are TGTGCCAGCAGCCAAGGTCGTAACAACTACGAGCAGTACTTC.

This clonotype was seen repeatedly, ten times or more. This rearrangement joins TRBV20-1 to TRBJ1-2; TRBD1 agrees at 7 bases. Losses at the gene ends were 1 base for V and 4 bases for J; bases not matched to a gene: 6. Looked up from germline, CDR1 is DFQATT and CDR2 is SNEGSKA (reference sequence). The CDR3 has 14 amino acids. CDR3 in DNA: TGCAGTGCTAGAGGCGACCGGGACAGCTATGGCTACACCTTC. It is translated as CSARGDRDSYGYTF.

A few counts support this clonotype. The chain joins TRBV7-2 to TRBJ2-1, with 10 positions matching TRBD1. CDR3 size: 16 residues. Germline V CDR1 and CDR2: SGHTA, FQGNSA. With V trimmed by 5 bases and J by 7 bases, 11 bases remained unmatched. As DNA, the CDR3 is TGTGCCAGCAGCAGAGACAGGGGGCTCATGGGGAATGAGCAGTTCTTC. Translation: CASSRDRGLMGNEQFF.

The chain uses TRBV6-1 and TRBJ1-1; possible D gene TRBD1, 5 bases. The CDR3 totals 17 residues. Germline assignment: CDR1 MNHNS and CDR2 SASEGT. Deletions cut 7 bases from V and 1 base from J, with 22 bases between. DNA for the CDR3: TGTGCCAGCACCGAGGGTCCGGGAGTGGGGACGAACACTGAAGCTTTCTTT. It codes for CASTEGPGVGTNTEAFF.